This entry features one T cell receptor (beta chain) sequence. This sample was included in a study of cytomegalovirus exposure and HLA in healthy donors. The PCR ran on 60 Vbeta and 13 Jbeta primers. Sequenced by immunoSEQ multiplex PCR; TCRdb stores in-frame clones only, minus some. The data show around 240,000 clones, about 80% seen once. This CDR3 spans 18 amino acids. Germline loops: CDR1 MNHNS, CDR2 SASEGT. Trimming at V came to 5 bases and at J to 0 bases, leaving 13 bases not matched to a gene. The rearrangement links TRBV6-1 to TRBJ2-3, with 8 bases lining up with TRBD1. The source of this sequence is a woman aged 40 to 55 in good health and CMV-seropositive. Material for sequencing was PBMCs. In DNA form, the CDR3 reads TGTGCCAGCAGTCAAGGGACAGGACCCACTCTCAGCACAGATACGCAGTATTTT. Residues: CASSQGTGPTLSTDTQYF.